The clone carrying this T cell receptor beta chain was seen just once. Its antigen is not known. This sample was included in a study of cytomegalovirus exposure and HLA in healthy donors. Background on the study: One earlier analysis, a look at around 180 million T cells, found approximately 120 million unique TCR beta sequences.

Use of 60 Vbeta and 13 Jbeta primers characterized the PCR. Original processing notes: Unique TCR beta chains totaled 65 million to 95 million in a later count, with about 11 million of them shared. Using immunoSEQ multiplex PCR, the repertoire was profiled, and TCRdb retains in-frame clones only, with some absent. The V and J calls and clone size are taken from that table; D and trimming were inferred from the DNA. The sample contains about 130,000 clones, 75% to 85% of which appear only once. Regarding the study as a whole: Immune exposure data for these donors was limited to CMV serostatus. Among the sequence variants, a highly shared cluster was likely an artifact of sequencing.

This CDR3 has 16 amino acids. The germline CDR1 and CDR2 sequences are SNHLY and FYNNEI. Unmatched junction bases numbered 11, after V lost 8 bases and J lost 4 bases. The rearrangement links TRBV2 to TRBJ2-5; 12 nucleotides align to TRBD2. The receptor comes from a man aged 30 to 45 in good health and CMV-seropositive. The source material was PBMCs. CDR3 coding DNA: TGTGCCAGCGGGAGCCGACTAGCGGGGGTCCCAGAGACCCAGTACTTC. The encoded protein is CASGSRLAGVPETQYF. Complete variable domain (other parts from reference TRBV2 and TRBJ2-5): EPEVTQTPSHQVTQMGQEVILRCVPISNHLYFYWYRQILGQKVEFLVSFYNNEISEKSEIFDDQFSVERPDGSNFTLKIRSTKLEDSAMYFCASGSRLAGVPETQYFGPGTRLLVL.